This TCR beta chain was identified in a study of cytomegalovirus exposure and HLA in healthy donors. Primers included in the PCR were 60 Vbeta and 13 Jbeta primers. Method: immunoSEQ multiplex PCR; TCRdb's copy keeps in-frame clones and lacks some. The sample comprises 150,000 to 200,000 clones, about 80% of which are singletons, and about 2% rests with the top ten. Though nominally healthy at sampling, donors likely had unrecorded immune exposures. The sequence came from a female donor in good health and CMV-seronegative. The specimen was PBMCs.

CDR3: CASSFRGRWEPTNEKLFF. The CDR3 DNA follows: TGTGCCAGCAGCTTCAGGGGGCGATGGGAACCAACTAATGAAAAACTGTTTTTT. The gene calls are TRBV5-6 and TRBJ1-4; TRBD1 matches 8 bases. The CDR3 extends over 18 amino acids. J was trimmed by 0 bases and V by 2 bases; bases with no gene match: 9. Germline CDR1 is SGHDT and CDR2 is YYEEEE.